These T cell receptor beta chains were read from a single sample in a study of shared clonotypes between healthy human individuals. Generated by immunoSEQ multiplex PCR, the TCRdb table keeps only in-frame clones and is missing some. The sample contains about 2.1 million clones, under 95% of which appear only once. Material for sequencing was naive CD8+ T cells from PBMCs. These receptors were collected from a man aged 18 to 30 in good health. Some clones in this sample may be carry-over from other donors' samples. The CDR3 runs from the conserved cysteine through the conserved F or W. A D gene is named only where the DNA matches it firmly. Some rows mark clone size as missing; the rest say once, few, many or name a class of expanded clone.

TRBV7-9	.	.	TRBJ1-1	CASSLEGNTEAFF	TGTGCCAGCAGCTTAGAAGGGAACACTGAAGCTTTCTTT
TRBV5-1	.	.	TRBJ2-2	CASSLGRLVRGGGELFF	TGCGCCAGCAGCTTAGGTCGACTAGTCCGTGGTGGCGGGGAGCTGTTTTTT
TRBV10-3	.	few	TRBJ1-5	CAISGPRPQQANQPQHF	TGTGCCATCAGTGGCCCCCGCCCGCAGCAGGCTAATCAGCCCCAGCATTTT
TRBV6-1	.	.	TRBJ1-5	CASSDDLEWGNQPQHF	TGTGCCAGCAGTGATGACTTAGAATGGGGCAATCAGCCCCAGCATTTT
TRBV28	.	.	TRBJ2-7	CASSFFIGASSVDLRDAYF	TGTGCCAGCAGTTTTTTCATCGGGGCCTCCTCGGTGGACCTAAGGGATGCGTACTTC
TRBV27	TRBD2	.	TRBJ2-3	CASSGLAVTDTQYF	TGTGCCAGCAGTGGACTAGCGGTCACAGATACGCAGTATTTT
TRBV7-2	TRBD1	.	TRBJ1-3	CASSPGQGFSGNTIYF	TGTGCCAGCAGCCCGGGACAGGGGTTCTCTGGAAACACCATATATTTT
TRBV2	.	.	TRBJ2-7	CASSEGGSPYEQYF	TGTGCCAGCAGTGAAGGTGGCAGCCCCTACGAGCAGTACTTC
TRBV10-3	.	once	TRBJ2-1	CAISQTGRESTYNEQFF	TGTGCCATCAGCCAAACAGGGCGGGAGTCCACCTACAATGAGCAGTTCTTC
TRBV27	TRBD1	.	TRBJ1-5	CASSDGTGGYSNQPQHF	TGTGCCAGCAGTGACGGGACAGGGGGATATAGCAATCAGCCCCAGCATTTT
TRBV5-6	TRBD2	.	TRBJ2-3	CASSLAIAGRIPDTQYF	TGTGCCAGCAGCTTGGCCATTGCCGGGAGGATCCCAGATACGCAGTATTTT
TRBV7-6	TRBD2	.	TRBJ2-7	CASSLWVAGGPSYEQYF	TGTGCCAGCAGCTTATGGGTAGCGGGAGGGCCGTCCTACGAGCAGTACTTC
TRBV6-5	.	.	TRBJ1-1	CASSYNRVTEAFF	TGTGCCAGCAGCTACAACAGGGTCACTGAAGCTTTCTTT
TRBV11-2	TRBD2	.	TRBJ2-7	CASSPRAGDSYEQYF	TGTGCCAGCAGCCCCCGGGCGGGAGATTCCTACGAGCAGTACTTC
TRBV19	TRBD1	.	TRBJ1-1	CASSPLRDRASEAFF	TGTGCCAGTAGTCCCCTTCGGGACAGGGCTTCTGAAGCTTTCTTT
TRBV7-6	TRBD2	.	TRBJ2-1	CASSLESSGSRSYNEQFF	TGTGCCAGCAGCTTAGAGTCTAGCGGGAGTCGGTCCTACAATGAGCAGTTCTTC
TRBV28	.	.	TRBJ1-5	CASSLSGVLNPSQPQHF	TGTGCCAGCAGTTTATCAGGGGTGTTAAACCCCAGTCAGCCCCAGCATTTT
TRBV9	TRBD1	.	TRBJ2-1	CASSPPTGGNEQFF	TGTGCCAGCAGCCCACCGACAGGGGGGAATGAGCAGTTCTTC
TRBV29-1	TRBD1	few	TRBJ1-5	CSVRTGSNNQPQHF	TGCAGCGTCCGGACAGGGAGTAACAATCAGCCCCAGCATTTT
TRBV27	.	.	TRBJ2-7	CASRLTYEQYF	TGTGCCAGCAGGTTGACCTACGAGCAGTACTTC
TRBV5-1	.	.	TRBJ2-7	CASTGNSLYEQYF	TGCGCCAGCACGGGGAACAGCCTATACGAGCAGTACTTC
TRBV19	.	.	TRBJ1-1	CASSPIPFGVAFF	TGTGCCAGTAGTCCGATCCCGTTTGGCGTAGCTTTCTTT
TRBV5-1	TRBD1	.	TRBJ1-4	CASSGTGGGEKLFF	TGCGCCAGCAGCGGGACAGGGGGAGGAGAAAAACTGTTTTTT
TRBV7-9	.	.	TRBJ1-4	CYSGSGATNEKLFF	TGTTATTCCGGGTCAGGGGCAACTAATGAAAAACTGTTTTTT
TRBV6-5	.	.	TRBJ2-7	CASSYRGSSYEQYF	TGTGCCAGCAGTTACCGCGGAAGCTCCTACGAGCAGTACTTC
TRBV29-1	.	.	TRBJ2-1	CSCRAYEDNEQFF	TGCAGCTGCAGGGCTTACGAAGACAATGAGCAGTTCTTC
TRBV5-1	TRBD2	.	TRBJ2-2	CASSQRGANTGELFF	TGCGCCAGCAGCCAGCGGGGTGCGAACACCGGGGAGCTGTTTTTT